The clone carrying this T cell receptor (beta chain) was seen a single time. The data were obtained in a study of Graves' ophthalmopathy and Graves' hyperthyroidism. Amplification from RNA transcripts yielded the TCR beta CDR3 regions. First-round RT-PCR with HTBI primers preceded a second-round multiplex PCR. TCRdb redid the calling of the multiplex PCR reads with MiXCR, one entry per CDR3 protein. The profile shows over 500,000 distinct CDR3 sequences, approximately 22% of them singletons. V was pared by 8 bases and J by 2 bases, with 13 bases between. Germline CDR1 MNHEY, CDR2 SMNVEV (reference sequence). The CDR3 has 13 residues.

Material: peripheral blood. The clonotype originates from a woman between 18 and 29 years old with stable Graves' hyperthyroidism. Some clones in this sample may be carry-over from other donors' samples. The chain joins TRBV27 to TRBJ2-7, with D possibly being TRBD2 (5 bases). CDR3 bases: TGTGCCAGCGCCGGACTGGAAACCTACGAGCAGTACTTC. Protein: CASAGLETYEQYF.